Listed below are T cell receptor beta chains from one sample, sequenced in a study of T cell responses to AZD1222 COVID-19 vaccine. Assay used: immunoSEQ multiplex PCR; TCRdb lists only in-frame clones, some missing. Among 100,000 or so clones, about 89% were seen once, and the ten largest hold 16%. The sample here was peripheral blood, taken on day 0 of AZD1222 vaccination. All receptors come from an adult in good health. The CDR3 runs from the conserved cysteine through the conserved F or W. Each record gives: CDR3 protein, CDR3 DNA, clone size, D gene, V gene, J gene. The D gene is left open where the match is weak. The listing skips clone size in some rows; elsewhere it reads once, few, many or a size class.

CDR3: CAISDPHSGSRNEQFF
DNA: TGTGCCATCAGTGACCCCCATAGCGGGAGTAGGAATGAGCAGTTCTTC
size: once
D: TRBD2
V: TRBV10-3
J: TRBJ2-1

CDR3: CSAITGAGANVLTF
DNA: TGCAGCGCTATAACAGGGGCTGGGGCCAACGTCCTGACTTTC
size: .
D: TRBD1
V: TRBV29-1
J: TRBJ2-6

CDR3: CASRVKDLPYEQYF
DNA: TGTGCCAGCAGGGTAAAAGACTTACCCTACGAGCAGTACTTC
size: .
D: .
V: TRBV6-5
J: TRBJ2-7

CDR3: CASSLAANGVGSYEQYF
DNA: TGTGCCAGCAGCTTAGCGGCGAATGGGGTGGGCTCCTACGAGCAGTACTTC
size: .
D: .
V: TRBV7-8
J: TRBJ2-7

CDR3: CASSLSTPDIIRETQYF
DNA: TGTGCCAGCAGTTTATCGACCCCGGACATCATTAGAGAGACCCAGTACTTC
size: .
D: .
V: TRBV27
J: TRBJ2-5

CDR3: CASSGADYGYTF
DNA: TGTGCCAGTAGCGGGGCGGATTATGGCTACACCTTC
size: .
D: .
V: TRBV19
J: TRBJ1-2

CDR3: CASSSQTGHGYTF
DNA: TGTGCCAGCAGTTCGCAGACAGGCCATGGCTACACCTTC
size: once
D: .
V: TRBV12-3/TRBV12-4
J: TRBJ1-2

CDR3: CASSWTQGRSTDTQYF
DNA: TGTGCCAGCAGCTGGACCCAGGGTCGAAGCACAGATACGCAGTATTTT
size: .
D: .
V: TRBV7-2
J: TRBJ2-3

CDR3: CASSQARGVMNTEAFF
DNA: TGTGCCAGCAGCCAAGCGAGGGGGGTTATGAACACTGAAGCTTTCTTT
size: .
D: .
V: TRBV3-1/TRBV3-2
J: TRBJ1-1

CDR3: CASSYSPENNSPLHF
DNA: TGTGCCAGCAGTTACTCGCCAGAGAATAATTCACCCCTCCACTTT
size: once
D: .
V: TRBV6-5
J: TRBJ1-6

CDR3: CASSPRQVSYEQYF
DNA: TGTGCCAGCAGTCCTAGACAGGTCTCCTACGAGCAGTACTTC
size: many
D: .
V: TRBV28
J: TRBJ2-7

CDR3: CATTLAGANVLTF
DNA: TGTGCCACAACCTTGGCGGGGGCCAACGTCCTGACTTTC
size: .
D: .
V: TRBV28
J: TRBJ2-6

CDR3: CASSPTSGRGETQYF
DNA: TGTGCCAGCAGTCCCACTAGCGGGAGGGGGGAGACCCAGTACTTC
size: .
D: TRBD2
V: TRBV5-4
J: TRBJ2-5

CDR3: CASSHRSEAFF
DNA: TGTGCCAGCAGCCATAGGTCTGAAGCTTTCTTT
size: .
D: .
V: TRBV27
J: TRBJ1-1

CDR3: CASSPGQGSFVYTF
DNA: TGCGCCAGCAGCCCTGGACAGGGTTCTTTTGTCTACACCTTC
size: many
D: TRBD1
V: TRBV5-1
J: TRBJ1-2

CDR3: CASSPTDSSNGYTF
DNA: TGTGCCAGCTCACCGACAGACTCCTCGAATGGCTACACCTTC
size: .
D: .
V: TRBV18
J: TRBJ1-2

CDR3: CASSTNYEQYF
DNA: TGTGCCAGCAGCACGAACTACGAGCAGTACTTC
size: .
D: .
V: TRBV11-3
J: TRBJ2-7